The 18 T cell receptor beta chains listed next were all sequenced from one sample in a study of cytomegalovirus exposure and HLA in healthy donors. 13 Jbeta primers and 60 Vbeta primers were used for the PCR. Here immunoSEQ multiplex PCR was the method, and the copy in TCRdb shows in-frame clones only, minus some. The table lists roughly 150,000 clones, roughly four fifths of them singletons. The sequencing sample was made of PBMCs. The source of these receptors is a male donor in good health and CMV-seronegative.

The rearrangement uses TRBV6-6 and TRBJ1-1; D is ambiguous. The length of the CDR3 is 11 residues. The V gene's germline CDR1 is MNHNY and CDR2 SVGAGI (reference sequence). V lost 4 bases and J 12 bases, leaving 12 bases between the germline ends. This chain's CDR3 is CASSSQVATFF. Here the CDR3 DNA reads TGTGCCAGCAGTTCTCAGGTCGCGACTTTCTTT.

This chain uses TRBV18 with TRBJ2-5; 14 bases are a match to TRBD2. The end of the DNA aligns better with TRBJ2-7, so the J call may be wrong. CDR1 KGHSH and CDR2 LQKENI come from the germline V gene. CDR3 length equals 19 residues. CDR3 nucleotides: TGTGCCAGCTCACCTCGACAAGGACTAGCGGGAGGTCGGACCCTCGAGCAGTACTTC. Encoded protein: CASSPRQGLAGGRTLEQYF.

This clone appeared once. The V call is TRBV30, the J call TRBJ2-3; TRBD2 might be the D (6 bases). Germline V CDR1 and CDR2: GTSNPN, SVGIG (reference sequence). The CDR3 has 15 amino acids. V shed 0 bases and J shed 0 bases, with 10 bases lying between them. CDR3 sequence: CAWSVGGTSTDTQYF. In DNA, the CDR3 is TGTGCCTGGAGTGTAGGCGGGACTAGCACAGATACGCAGTATTTT.

The chain couples TRBV2 to TRBJ2-1; D might be TRBD2 (6 bases). The CDR3 totals 13 residues. Germline-derived CDR1 and CDR2 are SNHLY and FYNNEI. The germline V and J ends were trimmed by 6 bases and 5 bases, with 11 bases remaining between them. As DNA, the CDR3 is TGTGCCAGCAGGGCGGGACGGAACAATGAGCAGTTCTTC. The encoded protein is CASRAGRNNEQFF.

CDR3 amino acids: CSAPRRAPYNEQFF. The CDR3 DNA sequence: TGCAGCGCTCCGAGGAGGGCCCCCTACAATGAGCAGTTCTTC. The chain employs TRBV29-1 and TRBJ2-1; D is perhaps TRBD2 (6 bases). V was shortened by 7 bases and J by 2 bases, with 15 bases between the two germline ends. This CDR3 has 14 residues. CDR1 and CDR2 (germline): SQVTM, ANQGSEA.

The CDR3 here is CASRGPGGNYGYTF. The CDR3 DNA reads as TGTGCCAGCAGAGGTCCAGGTGGCAACTATGGCTACACCTTC. This rearrangement joins TRBV2 to TRBJ1-2; D gene unclear. Germline-derived CDR1 and CDR2 are SNHLY and FYNNEI. Trimming took off 6 bases at V and 2 bases at J, with 13 bases between the two ends. The CDR3 covers 14 residues.

This clone was seen only a few times. This chain links TRBV7-9 with TRBJ2-1, with D maybe TRBD2 (5 bases). The V gene's germline CDR1 is SEHNR and CDR2 FQNEAQ (reference sequence). The CDR3 has 15 residues. V was cut by 8 bases and J by 8 bases, with 22 bases left in between. The DNA of the CDR3 is TGTGCCAGCGCGACGTCGGGGTCCTCAAGGGATGAGCAGTTCTTC. Protein product: CASATSGSSRDEQFF. The full variable domain, completed using reference TRBV7-9 and TRBJ2-1, is DTGVSQNPRHKITKRGQNVTFRCDPISEHNRLYWYRQTLGQGPEFLTYFQNEAQLEKSRLLSDRFSAERPKGSFSTLEIQRTEQGDSAMYLCASATSGSSRDEQFFGPGTRLTVL.

In DNA, the CDR3 is TGCGCCAGCAGCCAAGAACACAGGGGGATTTCCTACGAGCAGTACTTC. As protein: CASSQEHRGISYEQYF. J is TRBJ2-7 and V is TRBV4-1; 8 positions match TRBD1. V shed 0 bases and J 1 base; nucleotides not matched to a gene: 5. Germline lookup yields CDR1 MGHRA and CDR2 YSYEKL. The CDR3 contains 16 residues.

The CDR3 DNA sequence: TGCGCCAGCAGCTTGGGAGGCCCCAGTGGCACAGATACGCAGTATTTT. Its protein is CASSLGGPSGTDTQYF. V gene TRBV5-1 combines with J gene TRBJ2-3; D is unclear. The CDR3 has 16 residues. CDR1 and CDR2 from the germline V gene are SGHRS and YFSETQ. Between the trimmed V and J ends, which lost 0 bases and 1 base, there was a span of 12 bases.

The chain has TRBV7-8 and TRBJ2-3; perhaps TRBD2 as D (5 bases). Germline-derived CDR1 and CDR2 are SGHVS and FQNEAQ. The CDR3 is 14 residues long. Trimming shortened V by 3 bases and J by 5 bases, and 12 bases separated the two germline ends. CDR3 loop: CASSFGLHVDTQYF. The CDR3 nucleotides are TGTGCCAGCAGCTTCGGACTCCATGTAGATACGCAGTATTTT. Combining the CDR3 with reference TRBV7-8 and TRBJ2-3 gives the whole variable domain GAGVSQSPRYKVAKRGQDVALRCDPISGHVSLFWYQQALGQGPEFLTYFQNEAQLDKSGLPSDRFFAERPEGSVSTLKIQRTQQEDSAVYLCASSFGLHVDTQYFGPGTRLTVL.

CDR3 amino acids: CASSRSHGYTF. The CDR3, as DNA: TGTGCCAGCAGTAGGAGCCATGGCTACACCTTC. This chain uses TRBV28 with TRBJ1-2; D unresolved. The CDR3 totals 11 residues. V was cut by 5 bases and J by 6 bases, with 7 bases left in between. Germline V CDR1 and CDR2: MDHEN, SYDVKM.

V usage is TRBV4-1 and J usage is TRBJ1-2; 8 bases line up with TRBD1. CDR3 length: 15 residues. Looked up from germline, CDR1 is MGHRA and CDR2 is YSYEKL. Trimming removed 0 bases from V and 4 bases from J; junction bases left unmatched: 4. The CDR3 DNA follows: TGCGCCAGCAGCCAAGATCGGACAGGGTCCTATGGCTACACCTTC. Its protein product is CASSQDRTGSYGYTF.

On this clone: The junction departs from germline at one end; a sequencing error may be responsible. The chain combines TRBV9 with TRBJ1-2; D possibly corresponds to TRBD1 (6 bases). The CDR3 is made up of 15 amino acids. Germline V gives CDR1 SGDLS, CDR2 YYNGEE. The CDR3, as DNA: TGTGCCAGCACCGTATCGACAGGTCCTAACTATGGCTACACCTTC. This codes for CASTVSTGPNYGYTF.

The rearrangement uses TRBV30 and TRBJ2-3, with a tentative D call TRBD2 (6 bases). The CDR3 extends over 16 amino acids. The germline CDR1 and CDR2 sequences are GTSNPN and SVGIG (reference sequence). Between the trimmed V and J ends, which lost 2 bases and 4 bases, there was a span of 19 bases. CDR3: CAWSPSSGVIPDTQYF. The CDR3 DNA sequence: TGTGCCTGGAGTCCGAGTTCGGGGGTCATCCCAGATACGCAGTATTTT.

The chain employs TRBV2 and TRBJ2-3, with 8 bases that match TRBD2. The CDR3 is 16 amino acids. V was clipped by 7 bases and J by 0 bases; unmatched bases: 9. The germline gives CDR1 SNHLY, CDR2 FYNNEI. The CDR3 spells CASKWRGGRSTDTQYF. The CDR3 nucleotides read TGTGCCAGCAAATGGAGGGGCGGGAGGAGCACAGATACGCAGTATTTT.

The gene calls are TRBV11-2 and TRBJ2-3; 8 nucleotides align to TRBD2. The CDR3 contains 19 residues. Germline V CDR1 and CDR2: SGHAT, FQNNGV. Trimming at V came to 8 bases and at J to 2 bases, leaving 21 bases not matched to a gene. The CDR3 coding sequence is TGTGCCAGCTTTGACGGGGGGGTCGTCGCGGGTTCGGCCACAGATACGCAGTATTTT. Amino acids: CASFDGGVVAGSATDTQYF. Looking up the rest from reference TRBV11-2 and TRBJ2-3 gives the full variable domain: EAGVAQSPRYKIIEKRQSVAFWCNPISGHATLYWYQQILGQGPKLLIQFQNNGVVDDSQLPKDRFSAERLKGVDSTLKIQPAKLEDSAVYLCASFDGGVVAGSATDTQYFGPGTRLTVL.

The chain carries TRBV6-5 and TRBJ2-7; tentative D call: TRBD2 (5 bases). Germline V CDR1 and CDR2: MNHEY, SVGAGI. With 0 bases removed from V and 6 bases from J, the gap between germline ends came to 15 bases. CDR3 length: 15 residues. CDR3 bases: TGTGCCAGCAGTTACTCGACGGGGTTCGCTCGCGAGCAGTACTTC. Translating gives CASSYSTGFAREQYF.

The chain couples TRBV27 to TRBJ2-7, with a possible D match to TRBD1 (5 bases). CDR1 and CDR2 from the germline V gene are MNHEY and SMNVEV (reference sequence). The CDR3 is 13 residues long. V was cut by 6 bases and J by 0 bases, with 9 bases left in between. Here the CDR3 reads CASSPRVSYEQYF. In DNA form, the CDR3 reads TGTGCCAGCAGCCCCAGGGTCTCCTACGAGCAGTACTTC.